This is a list of T cell receptor beta chains from one sample in a study of CD8+ T cells in alopecia areata. Profiled with immunoSEQ multiplex PCR; TCRdb holds only in-frame clones, not every one. The table lists 200,000 to 250,000 clones, more than 45% of them singletons. The specimen was CD4+ T cells sorted from blood, collected at week 4, from a patient treated with tofacitinib. The receptor source for this set is a human donor with alopecia areata. The CDR3 runs from the conserved cysteine through the conserved F or W. D genes are given only for firm matches. Part of the rows lack a size; the others show once, few, many or a class for expanded clones.

TRBD1,TRBJ2-3,.,TRBV10-1,CASSGPGQGEDTQYF,TGCGCCAGCAGTGGACCGGGACAGGGTGAAGATACGCAGTATTTT
TRBD1,TRBJ1-2,once,TRBV29-1,CSVAVTGGGYTF,TGCAGCGTTGCAGTGACAGGGGGCGGCTACACCTTC
.,TRBJ1-2,.,TRBV2,CASSELDDRRTIYGYTF,TGTGCCAGCAGTGAATTGGACGACAGGCGAACTATCTATGGCTACACCTTC
TRBD2,TRBJ2-2,.,TRBV2,CASRYRDYRTGELFF,TGTGCCAGCAGATACCGGGACTACCGAACCGGGGAGCTGTTTTTT
TRBD2,TRBJ2-3,.,TRBV6-5,CATRDYYTDTQYF,TGTGCCACCAGGGACTACTACACAGATACGCAGTATTTT
.,TRBJ2-7,.,TRBV5-6,CASSPGTWEQYF,TGTGCCAGCAGCCCTGGGACGTGGGAGCAGTACTTC
.,TRBJ1-2,.,TRBV7-3,CASSLTGYYGYTF,TGTGCCAGCAGCCTAACAGGGTACTATGGCTACACCTTC
.,TRBJ1-1,few,TRBV6-1,CASRRPRGQYPEAFF,TGTGCCAGCAGACGACCCCGCGGACAGTACCCTGAAGCTTTCTTT
.,TRBJ2-7,.,TRBV6-5,CASSYLWSTGIYEQYF,TGTGCCAGCAGTTACTTATGGTCGACGGGGATATACGAGCAGTACTTC
.,TRBJ1-6,.,TRBV30,CAWSREPNSPLHF,TGTGCCTGGAGTAGGGAACCCAATTCACCCCTCCACTTT
.,TRBJ2-1,.,TRBV29-1,CSVAAYNEQFF,TGCAGCGTTGCAGCTTACAATGAGCAGTTCTTC
TRBD1,TRBJ2-4,.,TRBV19,CASSIGQGRGIQYF,TGTGCCAGTAGTATAGGACAGGGAAGGGGCATTCAGTACTTC
TRBD1,TRBJ2-3,.,TRBV9,CASSSRTGGMTDTQYF,TGTGCCAGCAGCTCTAGGACAGGGGGTATGACAGATACGCAGTATTTT
TRBD2,TRBJ2-7,.,TRBV4-2,CASSQALTSGAPYEQYF,TGTGCCAGCAGCCAAGCACTGACTAGCGGGGCACCCTACGAGCAGTACTTC
.,TRBJ1-5,.,TRBV6-4,CASSEELGQPQHF,TGTGCCAGCAGTGAAGAATTAGGACAGCCCCAGCATTTT
TRBD2,TRBJ2-7,few,TRBV27,CASMPVGGYEQYF,TGTGCCAGCATGCCGGTGGGGGGGTACGAGCAGTACTTC
TRBD1,TRBJ2-2,.,TRBV12-5,CASNPQGNGELFF,TGTGCTAGCAATCCACAGGGGAACGGGGAGCTGTTTTTT
TRBD1,TRBJ2-7,.,TRBV29-1,CSVERGLSPNEQYF,TGCAGCGTTGAAAGGGGGCTTTCTCCTAACGAGCAGTACTTC
.,TRBJ2-2,.,TRBV20-1,CSARGSRELFF,TGCAGTGCCCGTGGGTCCAGGGAGCTGTTTTTT
.,TRBJ2-7,few,TRBV7-2,CASTQGLSYEQYF,TGTGCCAGCACCCAGGGACTCTCCTACGAGCAGTACTTC
TRBD2,TRBJ2-1,.,TRBV29-1,CSVRPTGTRHNEQFF,TGCAGCGTTCGCCCGACCGGGACTAGACACAATGAGCAGTTCTTC
.,TRBJ2-3,.,TRBV29-1,CSVEEGDTQYF,TGCAGCGTTGAAGAGGGAGATACGCAGTATTTT
.,TRBJ2-1,few,TRBV11-2,CASGQYNEQFF,TGTGCCAGCGGGCAGTACAATGAGCAGTTCTTC
.,TRBJ2-5,.,TRBV10-2,CASRFQDPQETQYF,TGCGCCAGCAGATTCCAGGACCCTCAAGAGACCCAGTACTTC